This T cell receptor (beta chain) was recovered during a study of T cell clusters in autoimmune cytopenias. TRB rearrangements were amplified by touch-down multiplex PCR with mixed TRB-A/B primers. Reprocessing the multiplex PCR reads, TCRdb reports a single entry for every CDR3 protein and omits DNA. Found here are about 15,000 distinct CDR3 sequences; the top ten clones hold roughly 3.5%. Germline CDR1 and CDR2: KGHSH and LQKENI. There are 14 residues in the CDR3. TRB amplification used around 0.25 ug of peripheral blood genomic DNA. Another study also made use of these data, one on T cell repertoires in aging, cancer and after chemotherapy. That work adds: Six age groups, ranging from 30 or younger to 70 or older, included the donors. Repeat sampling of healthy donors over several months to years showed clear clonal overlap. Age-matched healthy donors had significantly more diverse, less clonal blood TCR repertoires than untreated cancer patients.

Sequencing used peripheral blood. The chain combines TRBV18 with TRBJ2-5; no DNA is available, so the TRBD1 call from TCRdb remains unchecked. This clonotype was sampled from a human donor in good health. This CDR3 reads CASSPFQGQETQYF.